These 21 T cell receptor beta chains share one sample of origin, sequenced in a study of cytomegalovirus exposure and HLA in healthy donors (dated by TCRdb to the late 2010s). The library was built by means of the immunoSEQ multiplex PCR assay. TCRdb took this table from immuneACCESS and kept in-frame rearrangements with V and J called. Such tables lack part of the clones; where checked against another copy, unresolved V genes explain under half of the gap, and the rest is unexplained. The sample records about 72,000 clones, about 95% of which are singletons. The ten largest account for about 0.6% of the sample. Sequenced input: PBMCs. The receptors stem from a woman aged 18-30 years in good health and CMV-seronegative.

The CDR3 bases are TGTGCCAGCAGCGTCCGGGACTCTGGGGCCAACGTCCTGACTTTC. Its protein product is CASSVRDSGANVLTF. The chain carries TRBV9 and TRBJ2-6, with a tentative D call TRBD2 (5 bases). Germline CDR1 and CDR2: SGDLS and YYNGEE. The CDR3 loop spans 15 amino acids. The ends were cut back, 2 bases at V and 0 bases at J, with 6 bases in the middle.

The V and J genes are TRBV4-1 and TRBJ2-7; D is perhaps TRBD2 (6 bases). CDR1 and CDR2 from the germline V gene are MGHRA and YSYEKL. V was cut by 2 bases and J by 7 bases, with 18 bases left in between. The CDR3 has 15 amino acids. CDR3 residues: CASSQLGRGLGEQYF. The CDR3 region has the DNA TGCGCCAGCAGCCAATTGGGACGGGGGTTAGGGGAGCAGTACTTC.

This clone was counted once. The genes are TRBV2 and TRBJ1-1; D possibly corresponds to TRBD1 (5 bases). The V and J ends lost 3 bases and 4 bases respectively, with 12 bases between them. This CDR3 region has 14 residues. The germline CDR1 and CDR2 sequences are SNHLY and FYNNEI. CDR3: CASSDAGLVTEAFF. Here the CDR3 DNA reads TGTGCCAGCAGTGACGCAGGGTTGGTCACTGAAGCTTTCTTT.

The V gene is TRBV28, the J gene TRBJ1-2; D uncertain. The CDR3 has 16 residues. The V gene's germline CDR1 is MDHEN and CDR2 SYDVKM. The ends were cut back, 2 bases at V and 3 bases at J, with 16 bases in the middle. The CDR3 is CASSLLGQFVYYGYTF. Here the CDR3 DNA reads TGTGCCAGCAGTTTACTTGGCCAGTTCGTTTACTATGGCTACACCTTC.

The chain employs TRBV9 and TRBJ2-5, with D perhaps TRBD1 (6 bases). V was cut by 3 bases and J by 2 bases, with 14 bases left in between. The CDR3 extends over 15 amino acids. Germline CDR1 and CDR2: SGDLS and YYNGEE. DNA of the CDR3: TGTGCCAGCAGCGGCGGACAGAGAATTCAAGAGACCCAGTACTTC. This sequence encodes CASSGGQRIQETQYF. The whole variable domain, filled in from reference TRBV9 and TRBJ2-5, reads DSGVTQTPKHLITATGQRVTLRCSPRSGDLSVYWYQQSLDQGLQFLIQYYNGEERAKGNILERFSAQQFPDLHSELNLSSLELGDSALYFCASSGGQRIQETQYFGPGTRLLVL.

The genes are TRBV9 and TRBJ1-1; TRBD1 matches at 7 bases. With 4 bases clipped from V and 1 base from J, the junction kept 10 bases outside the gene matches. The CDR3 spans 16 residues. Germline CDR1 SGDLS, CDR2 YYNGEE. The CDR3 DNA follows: TGTGCCAGCAGCCCGAGCGTCAGGGGGGAGAACACTGAAGCTTTCTTT. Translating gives CASSPSVRGENTEAFF.

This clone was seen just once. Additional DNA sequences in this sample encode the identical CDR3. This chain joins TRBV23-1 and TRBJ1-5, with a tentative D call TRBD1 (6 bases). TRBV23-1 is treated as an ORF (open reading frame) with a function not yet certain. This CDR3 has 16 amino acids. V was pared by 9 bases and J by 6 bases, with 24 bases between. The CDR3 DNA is TGCGCCAGAAGACCGTGGGGGGGGCCGGGGAGTCAGCCCCAGCATTTT. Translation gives CARRPWGGPGSQPQHF.

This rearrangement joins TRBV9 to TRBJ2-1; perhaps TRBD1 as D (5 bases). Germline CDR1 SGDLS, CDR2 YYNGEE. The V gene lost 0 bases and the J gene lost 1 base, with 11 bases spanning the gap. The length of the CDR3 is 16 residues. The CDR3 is CASSVVGQGSYNEQFF. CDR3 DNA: TGTGCCAGCAGCGTAGTGGGCCAGGGATCCTACAATGAGCAGTTCTTC.

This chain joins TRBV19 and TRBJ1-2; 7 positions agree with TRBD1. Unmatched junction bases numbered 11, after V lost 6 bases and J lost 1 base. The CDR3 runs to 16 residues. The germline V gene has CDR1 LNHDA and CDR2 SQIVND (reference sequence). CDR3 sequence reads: CASSRARQGGNYGYTF. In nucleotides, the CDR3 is TGTGCCAGTAGCCGAGCAAGACAGGGTGGTAACTATGGCTACACCTTC.

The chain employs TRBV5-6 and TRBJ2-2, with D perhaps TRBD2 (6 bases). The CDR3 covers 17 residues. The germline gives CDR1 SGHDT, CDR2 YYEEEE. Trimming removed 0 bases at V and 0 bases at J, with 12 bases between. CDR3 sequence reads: CASSLAVSGANTGELFF. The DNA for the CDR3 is TGTGCCAGCAGCTTGGCGGTTTCGGGGGCGAACACCGGGGAGCTGTTTTTT.

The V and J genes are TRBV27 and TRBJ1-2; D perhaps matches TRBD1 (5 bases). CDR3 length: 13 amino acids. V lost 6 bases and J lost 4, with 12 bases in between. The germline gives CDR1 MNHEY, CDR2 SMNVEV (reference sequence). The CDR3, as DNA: TGTGCCAGCAGCGCAGCCCAGGGCTATGGCTACACCTTC. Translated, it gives CASSAAQGYGYTF.

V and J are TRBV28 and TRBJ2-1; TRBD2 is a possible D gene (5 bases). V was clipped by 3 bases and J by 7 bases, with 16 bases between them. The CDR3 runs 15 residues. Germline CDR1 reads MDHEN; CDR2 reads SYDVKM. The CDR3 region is CASSFAPPTGNEQFF. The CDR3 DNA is TGTGCCAGCAGTTTCGCCCCCCCCACGGGGAATGAGCAGTTCTTC.

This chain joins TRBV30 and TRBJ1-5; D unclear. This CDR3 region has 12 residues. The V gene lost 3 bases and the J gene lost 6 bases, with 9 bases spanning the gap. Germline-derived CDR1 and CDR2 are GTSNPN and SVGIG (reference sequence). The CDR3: CAWSPTGQPQHF. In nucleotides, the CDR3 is TGTGCCTGGAGCCCCACGGGTCAGCCCCAGCATTTT.

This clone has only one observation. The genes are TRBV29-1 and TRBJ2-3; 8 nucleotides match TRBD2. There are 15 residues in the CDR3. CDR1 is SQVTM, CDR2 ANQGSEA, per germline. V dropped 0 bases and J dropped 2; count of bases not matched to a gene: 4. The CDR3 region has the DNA TGCAGCGTTGAAGAACTAGCGGCAAACACAGATACGCAGTATTTT. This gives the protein CSVEELAANTDTQYF.

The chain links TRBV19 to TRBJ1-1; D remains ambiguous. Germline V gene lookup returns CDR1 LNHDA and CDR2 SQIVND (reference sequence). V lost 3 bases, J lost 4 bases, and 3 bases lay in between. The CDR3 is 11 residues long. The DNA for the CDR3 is TGTGCCAGTAGTATTCTCACTGAAGCTTTCTTT. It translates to CASSILTEAFF.

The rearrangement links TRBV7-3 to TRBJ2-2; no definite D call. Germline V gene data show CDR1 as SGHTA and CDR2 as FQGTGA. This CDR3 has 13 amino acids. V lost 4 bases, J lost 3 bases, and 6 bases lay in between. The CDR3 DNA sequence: TGTGCCAGCAGCTCTTGGCACACCGGGGAGCTGTTTTTT. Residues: CASSSWHTGELFF.

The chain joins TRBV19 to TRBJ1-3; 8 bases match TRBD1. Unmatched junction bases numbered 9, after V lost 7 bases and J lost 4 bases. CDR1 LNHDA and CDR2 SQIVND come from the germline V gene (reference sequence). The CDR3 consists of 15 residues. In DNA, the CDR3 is TGTGCCAGTACCCCGACAGGGGACTTCGGAAACACCATATATTTT. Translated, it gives CASTPTGDFGNTIYF. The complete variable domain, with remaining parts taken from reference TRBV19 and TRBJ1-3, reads DGGITQSPKYLFRKEGQNVTLSCEQNLNHDAMYWYRQDPGQGLRLIYYSQIVNDFQKGDIAEGYSVSREKKESFPLTVTSAQKNPTAFYLCASTPTGDFGNTIYFGEGSWLTVV.

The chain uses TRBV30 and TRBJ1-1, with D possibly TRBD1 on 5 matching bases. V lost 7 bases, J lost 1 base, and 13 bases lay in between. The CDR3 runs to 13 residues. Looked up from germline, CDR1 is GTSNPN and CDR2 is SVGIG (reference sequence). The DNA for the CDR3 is TGTGCCTTCACCGGGACTGGGAACACTGAAGCTTTCTTT. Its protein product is CAFTGTGNTEAFF.

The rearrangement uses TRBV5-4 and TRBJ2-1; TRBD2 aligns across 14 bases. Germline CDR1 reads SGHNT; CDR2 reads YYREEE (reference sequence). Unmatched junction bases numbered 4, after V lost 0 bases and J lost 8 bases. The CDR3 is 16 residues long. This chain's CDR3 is CASSLGTSGGTDEQFF. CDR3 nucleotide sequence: TGTGCCAGCAGCTTGGGGACTAGCGGGGGGACAGATGAGCAGTTCTTC.

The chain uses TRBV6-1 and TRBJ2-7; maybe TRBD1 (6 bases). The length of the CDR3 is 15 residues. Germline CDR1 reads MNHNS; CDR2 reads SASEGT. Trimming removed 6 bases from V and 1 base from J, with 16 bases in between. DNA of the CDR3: TGTGCCAGCAGGGATCCGGGACACGCATCCTACGAGCAGTACTTC. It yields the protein CASRDPGHASYEQYF.

CDR3 bases: TGTGCCAGCAGCCCCCACAGGGGGGAGCAGTACTTC. This codes for CASSPHRGEQYF. The chain combines TRBV14 with TRBJ2-7; TRBD1 matches at 8 bases. With V trimmed by 4 bases and J by 7 bases, 3 bases remained unmatched. The germline CDR1 and CDR2 sequences are SGHDN and FVKESK. CDR3 length: 12 amino acids.